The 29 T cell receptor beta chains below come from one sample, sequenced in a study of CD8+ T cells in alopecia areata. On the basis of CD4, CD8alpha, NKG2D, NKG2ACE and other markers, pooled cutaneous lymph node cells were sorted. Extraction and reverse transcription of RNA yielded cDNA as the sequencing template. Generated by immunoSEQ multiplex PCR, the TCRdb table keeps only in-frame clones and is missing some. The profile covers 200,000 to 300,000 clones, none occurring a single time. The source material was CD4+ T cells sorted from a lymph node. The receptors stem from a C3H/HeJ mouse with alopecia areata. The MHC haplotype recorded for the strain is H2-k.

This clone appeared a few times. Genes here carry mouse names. CDR3 amino acids: CASSLSGGANTLYF. CDR3 bases read: TGTGCCAGCTCTCTCTCTGGGGGGGCAAAC. The V and J genes are TRBV12-1 and TRBJ2-4; TRBD2 matches 10 bases. Read data end 4 residues before the CDR3 end; the end is taken from the germline J gene. Per germline, CDR1 SGHSN and CDR2 HYEKVE. The CDR3 is 14 residues long.

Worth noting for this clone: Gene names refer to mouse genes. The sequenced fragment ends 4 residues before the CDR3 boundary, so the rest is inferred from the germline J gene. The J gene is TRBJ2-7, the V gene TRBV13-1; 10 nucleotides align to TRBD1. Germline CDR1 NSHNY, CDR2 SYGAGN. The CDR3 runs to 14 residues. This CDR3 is CASSDEGTGDEQYF. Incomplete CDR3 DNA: TGTGCCAGCAGTGATGAAGGGACAGGGGAT.

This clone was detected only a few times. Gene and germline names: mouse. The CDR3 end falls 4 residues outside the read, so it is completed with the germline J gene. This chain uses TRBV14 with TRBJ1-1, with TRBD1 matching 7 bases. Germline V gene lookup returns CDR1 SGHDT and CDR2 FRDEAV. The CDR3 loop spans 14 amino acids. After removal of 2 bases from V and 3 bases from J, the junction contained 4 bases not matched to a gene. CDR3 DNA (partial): TGTGCCAGCAGTTTTGAGGGGGCTTACACA. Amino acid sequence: CASSFEGAYT. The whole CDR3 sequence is CASSFEGAYTEVFF.

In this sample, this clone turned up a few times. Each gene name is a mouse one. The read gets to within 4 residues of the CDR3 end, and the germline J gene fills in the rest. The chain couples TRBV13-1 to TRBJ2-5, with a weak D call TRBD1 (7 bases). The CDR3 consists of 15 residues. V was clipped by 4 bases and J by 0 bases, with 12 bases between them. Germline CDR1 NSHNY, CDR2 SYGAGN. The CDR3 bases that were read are TGTGCCAGCAGTAGGAGGGGGCTTAACCAAGAC. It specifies CASSRRGLNQD. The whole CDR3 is CASSRRGLNQDTQYF.

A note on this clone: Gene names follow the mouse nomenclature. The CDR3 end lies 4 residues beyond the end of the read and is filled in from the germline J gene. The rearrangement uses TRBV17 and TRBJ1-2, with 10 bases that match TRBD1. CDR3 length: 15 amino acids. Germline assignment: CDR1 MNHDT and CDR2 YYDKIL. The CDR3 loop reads CASARQGARRSDYTF. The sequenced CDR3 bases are TGTGCTAGCGCCAGACAGGGGGCAAGGAGGTCC.

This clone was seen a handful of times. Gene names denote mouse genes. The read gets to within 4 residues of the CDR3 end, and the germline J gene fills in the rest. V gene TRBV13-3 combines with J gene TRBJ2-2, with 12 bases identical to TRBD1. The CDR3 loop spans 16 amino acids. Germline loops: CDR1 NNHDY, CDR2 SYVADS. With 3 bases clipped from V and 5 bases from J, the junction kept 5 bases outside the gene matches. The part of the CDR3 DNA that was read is TGTGCCAGCAGTGTCCGGGACAGGGGGCGAACCGGG. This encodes CASSVRDRGRTG. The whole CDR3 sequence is CASSVRDRGRTGQLYF.

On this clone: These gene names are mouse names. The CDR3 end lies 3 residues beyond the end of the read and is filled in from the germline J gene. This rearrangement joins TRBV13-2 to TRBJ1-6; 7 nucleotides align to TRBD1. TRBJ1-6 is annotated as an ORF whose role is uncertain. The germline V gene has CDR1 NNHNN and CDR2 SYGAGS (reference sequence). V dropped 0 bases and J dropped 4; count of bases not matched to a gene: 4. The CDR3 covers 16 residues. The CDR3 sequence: CASGDAGDRYNSPLYF. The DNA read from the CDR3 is TGTGCCAGCGGTGATGCAGGGGACAGATATAATTCGCCC.

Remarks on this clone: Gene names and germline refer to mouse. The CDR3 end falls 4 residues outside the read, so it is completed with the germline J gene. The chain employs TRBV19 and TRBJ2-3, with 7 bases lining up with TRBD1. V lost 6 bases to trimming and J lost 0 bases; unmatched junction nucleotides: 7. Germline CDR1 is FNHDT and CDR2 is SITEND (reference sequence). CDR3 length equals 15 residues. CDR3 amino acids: CASTRQGGSAETLYF. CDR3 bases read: TGTGCCAGCACCAGACAGGGCGGGAGTGCAGAA.

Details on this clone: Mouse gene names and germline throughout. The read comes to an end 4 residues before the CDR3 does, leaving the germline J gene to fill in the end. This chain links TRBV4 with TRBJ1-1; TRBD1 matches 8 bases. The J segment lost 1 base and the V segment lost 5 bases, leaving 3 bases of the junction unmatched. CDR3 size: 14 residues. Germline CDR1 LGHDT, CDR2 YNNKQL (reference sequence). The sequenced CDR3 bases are TGTGCCAGCAGCACCGGGACAGGGAACACA. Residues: CASSTGTGNT. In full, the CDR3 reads CASSTGTGNTEVFF. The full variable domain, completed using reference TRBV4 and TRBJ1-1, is ETAVFQTPNYHVTQVGNEVSFNCKQTLGHDTMYWYKQDSKKLLKIMFSYNNKQLIVNETVPRRFSPQSSDKAHLNLRIKSVEPEDSAVYLCASSTGTGNTEVFFGKGTRLTVV.

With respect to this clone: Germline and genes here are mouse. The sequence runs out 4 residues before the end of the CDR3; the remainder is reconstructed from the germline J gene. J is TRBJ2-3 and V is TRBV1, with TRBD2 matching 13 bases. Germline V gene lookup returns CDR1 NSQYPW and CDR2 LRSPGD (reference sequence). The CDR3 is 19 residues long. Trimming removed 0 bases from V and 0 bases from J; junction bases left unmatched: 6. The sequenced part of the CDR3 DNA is TGCACCTGCAGTGCAGATGGGGGACTGGGGGGGTCTAGTGCAGAA. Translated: CTCSADGGLGGSSAE. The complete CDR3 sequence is CTCSADGGLGGSSAETLYF. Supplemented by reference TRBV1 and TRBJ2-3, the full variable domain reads VTLLEQNPRWRLVPRGQAVNLRCILKNSQYPWMSWYQQDLQKQLQWLFTLRSPGDKEVKSLPGADYLATRVTDTELRLQVANMSQGRTLYCTCSADGGLGGSSAETLYFGSGTRLTVL.

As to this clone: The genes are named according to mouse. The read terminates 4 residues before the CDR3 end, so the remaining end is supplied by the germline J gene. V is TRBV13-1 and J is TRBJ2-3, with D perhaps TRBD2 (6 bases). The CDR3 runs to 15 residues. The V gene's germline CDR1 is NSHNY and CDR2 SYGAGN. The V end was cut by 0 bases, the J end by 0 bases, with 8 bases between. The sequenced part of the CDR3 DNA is TGTGCCAGCAGTGATGACTGGGATAGTGCAGAA. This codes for CASSDDWDSAE. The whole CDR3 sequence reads CASSDDWDSAETLYF.

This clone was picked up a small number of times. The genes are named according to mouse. The CDR3 here is CASSQDDWGVYEQYF. The DNA read from the CDR3 is TGTGCCAGCAGCCAAGATGACTGGGGGGTCTAT. The chain combines TRBV5 with TRBJ2-7; 10 nucleotides agree with TRBD2. The read terminates 4 residues ahead of where the CDR3 ends, so the germline J gene completes it. The germline gives CDR1 LGHNA, CDR2 YNLKQL (reference sequence). The CDR3 sequence is 15 residues long. Trimming took 0 bases from V and 3 from J; bases not matched to a gene: 2.

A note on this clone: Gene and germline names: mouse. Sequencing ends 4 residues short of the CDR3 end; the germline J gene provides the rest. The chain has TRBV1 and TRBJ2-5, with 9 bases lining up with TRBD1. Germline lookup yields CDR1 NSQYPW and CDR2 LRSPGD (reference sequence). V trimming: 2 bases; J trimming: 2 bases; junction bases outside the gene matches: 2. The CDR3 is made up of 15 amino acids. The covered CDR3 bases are TGCACCTGCAGTGCAACAGGGGGCAGCCAAGAC. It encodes CTCSATGGSQD. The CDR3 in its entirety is CTCSATGGSQDTQYF.

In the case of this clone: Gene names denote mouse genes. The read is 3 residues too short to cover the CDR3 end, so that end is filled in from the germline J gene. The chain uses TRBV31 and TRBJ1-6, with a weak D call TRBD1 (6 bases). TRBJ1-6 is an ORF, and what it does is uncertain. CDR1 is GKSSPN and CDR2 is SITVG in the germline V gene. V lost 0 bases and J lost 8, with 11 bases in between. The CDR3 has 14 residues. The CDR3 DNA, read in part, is TGTGCCTGGAGTCTCACAGGGAGGGATTCGCCC. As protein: CAWSLTGRDSP. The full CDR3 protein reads CAWSLTGRDSPLYF.

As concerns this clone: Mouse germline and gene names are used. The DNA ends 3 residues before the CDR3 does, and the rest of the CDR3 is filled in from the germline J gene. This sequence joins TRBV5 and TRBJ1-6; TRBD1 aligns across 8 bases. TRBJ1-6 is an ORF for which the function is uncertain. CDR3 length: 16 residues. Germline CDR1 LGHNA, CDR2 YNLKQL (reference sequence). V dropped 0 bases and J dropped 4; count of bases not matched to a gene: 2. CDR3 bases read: TGTGCCAGCAGCCAAGAGACAGGGGTATATAATTCGCCC. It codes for CASSQETGVYNSP. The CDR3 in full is CASSQETGVYNSPLYF.

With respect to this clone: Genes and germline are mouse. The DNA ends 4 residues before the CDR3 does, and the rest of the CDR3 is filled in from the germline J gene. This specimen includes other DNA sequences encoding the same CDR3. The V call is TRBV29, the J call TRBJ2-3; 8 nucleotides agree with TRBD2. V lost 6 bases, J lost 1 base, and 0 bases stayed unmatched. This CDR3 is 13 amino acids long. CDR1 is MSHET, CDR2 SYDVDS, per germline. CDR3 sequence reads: CASRTGGAETLYF. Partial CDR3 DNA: TGTGCTAGCAGGACTGGGGGTGCAGAA.

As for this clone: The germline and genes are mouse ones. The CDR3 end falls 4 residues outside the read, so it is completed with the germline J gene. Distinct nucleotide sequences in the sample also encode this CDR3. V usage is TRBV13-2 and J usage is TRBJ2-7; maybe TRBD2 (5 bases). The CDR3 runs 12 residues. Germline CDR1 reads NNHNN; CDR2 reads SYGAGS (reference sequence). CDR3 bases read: TGTGCCAGCGGTGATGTGGGGTAT. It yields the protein CASGDVGY. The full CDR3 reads CASGDVGYEQYF.

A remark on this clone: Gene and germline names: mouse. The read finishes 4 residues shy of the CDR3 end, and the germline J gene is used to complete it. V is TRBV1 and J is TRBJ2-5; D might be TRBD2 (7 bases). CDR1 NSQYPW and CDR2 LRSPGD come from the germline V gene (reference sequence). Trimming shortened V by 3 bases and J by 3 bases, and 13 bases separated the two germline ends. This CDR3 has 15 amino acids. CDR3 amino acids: CTCSAPLGAQDTQYF. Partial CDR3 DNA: TGCACCTGCAGTGCCCCCCTGGGGGCTCAAGAC.

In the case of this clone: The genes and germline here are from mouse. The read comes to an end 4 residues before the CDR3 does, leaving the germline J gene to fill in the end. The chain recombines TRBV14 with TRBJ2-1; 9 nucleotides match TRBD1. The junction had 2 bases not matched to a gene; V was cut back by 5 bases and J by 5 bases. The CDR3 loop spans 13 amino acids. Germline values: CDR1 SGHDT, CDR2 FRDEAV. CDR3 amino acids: CASSGTGNAEQFF. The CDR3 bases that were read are TGTGCCAGCAGCGGGACAGGGAATGCT. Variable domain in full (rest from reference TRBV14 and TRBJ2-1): EAGVTQSPRYAVLQEGQAVSFWCDPISGHDTLYWYQQPRDQGPQLLVYFRDEAVIDNSQLPSDRFSAVRPKGTNSTLKIQSAKQGDTATYLCASSGTGNAEQFFGPGTRLTVL.

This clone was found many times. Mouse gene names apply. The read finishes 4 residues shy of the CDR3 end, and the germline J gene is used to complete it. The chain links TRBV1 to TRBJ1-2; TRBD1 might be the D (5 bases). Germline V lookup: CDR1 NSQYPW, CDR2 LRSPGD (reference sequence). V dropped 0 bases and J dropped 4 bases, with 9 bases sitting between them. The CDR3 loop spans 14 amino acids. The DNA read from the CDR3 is TGCACCTGCAGTGCAGACAGGGCGGGCTCC. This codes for CTCSADRAGS. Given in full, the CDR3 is CTCSADRAGSDYTF.

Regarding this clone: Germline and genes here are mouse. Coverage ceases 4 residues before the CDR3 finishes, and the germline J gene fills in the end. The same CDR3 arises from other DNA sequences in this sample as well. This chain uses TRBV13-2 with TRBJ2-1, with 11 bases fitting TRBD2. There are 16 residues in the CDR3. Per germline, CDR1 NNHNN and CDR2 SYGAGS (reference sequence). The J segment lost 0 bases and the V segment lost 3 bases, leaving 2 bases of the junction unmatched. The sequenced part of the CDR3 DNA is TGTGCCAGCGGTGGCGACTGGGGGGGTAACTATGCT. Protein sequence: CASGGDWGGNYA. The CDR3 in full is CASGGDWGGNYAEQFF.

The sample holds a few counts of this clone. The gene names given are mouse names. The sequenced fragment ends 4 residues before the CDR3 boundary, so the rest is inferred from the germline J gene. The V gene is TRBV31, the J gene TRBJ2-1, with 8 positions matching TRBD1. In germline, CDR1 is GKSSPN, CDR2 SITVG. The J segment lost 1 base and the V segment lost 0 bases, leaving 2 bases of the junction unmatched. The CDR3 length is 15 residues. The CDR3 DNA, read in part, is TGTGCCTGGAGTCTCCGGGACAGGAACTATGCT. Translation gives CAWSLRDRNYA. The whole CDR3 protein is CAWSLRDRNYAEQFF.

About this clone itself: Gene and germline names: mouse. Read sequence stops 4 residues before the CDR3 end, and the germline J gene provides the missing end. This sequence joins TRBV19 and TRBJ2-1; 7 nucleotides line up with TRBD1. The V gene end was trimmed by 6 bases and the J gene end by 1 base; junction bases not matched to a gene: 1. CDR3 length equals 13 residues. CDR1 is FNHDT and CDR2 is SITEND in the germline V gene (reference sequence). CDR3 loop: CASNRGNYAEQFF. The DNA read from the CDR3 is TGTGCCAGCAACAGGGGAAACTATGCT.

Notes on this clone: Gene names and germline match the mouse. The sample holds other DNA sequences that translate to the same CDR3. CDR3 bases read: TGTGCCTGGAGTCTAAGGCAGGGATACACA. Residues: CAWSLRQGYT. In full, the CDR3 is CAWSLRQGYTEVFF. The chain recombines TRBV31 with TRBJ1-1, with D perhaps matching TRBD1 (5 bases). The read halts 4 residues ahead of the CDR3 end, with the missing end drawn from the germline J gene. Deletions cut 0 bases from V and 3 bases from J, with 11 bases between. CDR1 and CDR2 (germline): GKSSPN, SITVG. The CDR3 runs to 14 residues.

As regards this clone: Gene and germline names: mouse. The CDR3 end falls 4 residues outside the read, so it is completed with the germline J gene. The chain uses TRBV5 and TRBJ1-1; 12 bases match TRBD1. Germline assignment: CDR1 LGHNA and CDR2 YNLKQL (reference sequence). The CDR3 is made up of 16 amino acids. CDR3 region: CASSPRGQGAGTEVFF. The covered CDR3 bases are TGTGCCAGCAGCCCGAGGGGACAGGGGGCTGGGACA.

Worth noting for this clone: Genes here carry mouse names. CDR3 loop: CASRRGGPQDTQYF. CDR3 DNA (partial): TGTGCCAGCAGGCGGGGGGGGCCCCAAGAC. The chain uses TRBV13-3 and TRBJ2-5; 8 nucleotides agree with TRBD2. Read coverage stops 4 residues before the CDR3 terminus; the germline J gene supplies the remainder. J gave up 2 bases and V 5 bases, and 4 bases lay outside the gene matches. Germline-derived CDR1 and CDR2 are NNHDY and SYVADS. The CDR3 is 14 residues long.

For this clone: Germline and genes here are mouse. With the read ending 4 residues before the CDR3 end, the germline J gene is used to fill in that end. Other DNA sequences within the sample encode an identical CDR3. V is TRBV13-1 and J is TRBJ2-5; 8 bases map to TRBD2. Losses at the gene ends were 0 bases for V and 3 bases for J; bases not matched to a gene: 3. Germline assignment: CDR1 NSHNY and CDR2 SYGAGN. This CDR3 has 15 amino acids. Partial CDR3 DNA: TGTGCCAGCAGTGATGGGCTGGGGGGACAAGAC. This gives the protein CASSDGLGGQD. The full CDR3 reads CASSDGLGGQDTQYF.

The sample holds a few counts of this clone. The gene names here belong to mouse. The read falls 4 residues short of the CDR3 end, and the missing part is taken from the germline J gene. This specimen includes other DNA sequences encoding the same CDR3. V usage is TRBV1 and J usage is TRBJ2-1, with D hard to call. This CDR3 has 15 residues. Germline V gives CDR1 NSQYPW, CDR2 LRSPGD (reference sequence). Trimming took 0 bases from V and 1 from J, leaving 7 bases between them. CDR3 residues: CTCSADPENYAEQFF. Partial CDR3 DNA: TGCACCTGCAGTGCAGATCCAGAAAACTATGCT.

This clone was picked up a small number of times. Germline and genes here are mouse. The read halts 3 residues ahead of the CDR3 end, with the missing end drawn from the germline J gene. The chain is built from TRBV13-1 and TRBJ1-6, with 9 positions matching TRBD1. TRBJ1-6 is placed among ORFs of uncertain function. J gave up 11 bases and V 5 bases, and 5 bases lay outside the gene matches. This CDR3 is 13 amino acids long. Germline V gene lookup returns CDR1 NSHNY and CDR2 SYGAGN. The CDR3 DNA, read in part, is TGTGCCAGCAGACGACAGGGGGGGACGCCC. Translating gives CASRRQGGTP. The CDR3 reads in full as CASRRQGGTPLYF.